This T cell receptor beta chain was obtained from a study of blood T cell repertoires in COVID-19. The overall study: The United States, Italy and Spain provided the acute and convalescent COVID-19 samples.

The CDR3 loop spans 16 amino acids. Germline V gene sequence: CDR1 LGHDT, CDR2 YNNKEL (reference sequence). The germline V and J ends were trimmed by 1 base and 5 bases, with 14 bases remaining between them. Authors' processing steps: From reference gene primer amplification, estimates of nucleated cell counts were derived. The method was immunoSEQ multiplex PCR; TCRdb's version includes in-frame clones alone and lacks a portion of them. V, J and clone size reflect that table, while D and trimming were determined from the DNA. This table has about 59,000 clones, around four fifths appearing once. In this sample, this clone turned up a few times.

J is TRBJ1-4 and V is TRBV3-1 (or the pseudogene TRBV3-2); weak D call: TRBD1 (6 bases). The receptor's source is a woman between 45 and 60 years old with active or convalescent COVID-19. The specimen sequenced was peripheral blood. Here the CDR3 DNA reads TGTGCCAGCAGCCAAGGATACGGGACAAACAATGAAAAACTGTTTTTT. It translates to CASSQGYGTNNEKLFF.